The sample holds a few counts of the clone carrying this T cell receptor (beta chain). Its matching antigen is unknown. Germline CDR1 SGHRS, CDR2 YFSETQ. The CDR3 loop spans 14 amino acids. The V and J ends lost 8 bases and 3 bases, in that order; junction bases with no gene match: 7. The record originates from a study of post-analysis software for immune sequencing data. Across the study: In terms of disease course, relapsing-remitting, secondary progressive and progressive-relapsing multiple sclerosis were included. Overall study results and limits: The study found TRBV5-6, TRBV5-1 and TRBV20-1 among a few TRBV segments more frequent in patients than controls. Diversity measured as normalized Chao1 was significantly lower in multiple sclerosis patients than in controls.

cDNA libraries of TCR beta carried unique molecular identifiers. The T cell input of roughly 0.9 to 11 million gave 400,000 to 500,000 cDNA molecules. TCRdb re-called the PCR reads with MiXCR, one entry per CDR3 protein. The data show 400,000 to 500,000 distinct CDR3 sequences, approximately 42% seen once. Sequenced sample: blood. The clonotype comes from a girl aged 2 to 9 with multiple sclerosis. This chain connects TRBV5-1 to TRBJ2-7; 11 nucleotides align to TRBD2. CDR3 sequence reads: CASSTGTSGYEQYF. DNA of the CDR3: TGCGCCAGTAGTACCGGGACTAGCGGCTACGAGCAGTACTTC.